This section outlines one T cell receptor (beta chain) sequence together with its context. Its target is unknown. Per the germline V gene, CDR1 is DFQATT and CDR2 is SNEGSKA (reference sequence). The CDR3 sequence is 15 residues long. After re-calling the 5' RACE reads, TCRdb lists one entry per CDR3 protein, DNA absent. This sample contains roughly 90,000 distinct CDR3 sequences. This entry comes from a study of monozygotic twins with inflammatory bowel disease. Broader study findings: The inverse Simpson measure of TCRbeta diversity was lower in IBD patients than in healthy co-twins.

The sequence derives from a human donor with ulcerative colitis or Crohn's disease, or a healthy co-twin of an affected twin (not recorded which). V is TRBV20-1 and J is TRBJ2-2; TCRdb indicates TRBD2, and absent DNA this call remains unverified. Sequenced material: blood. CDR3 residues: CSARDPMRVTGELVF.